This T cell receptor (delta chain) was captured by sequencing in a study of gamma-delta T cells after stem cell transplantation. Unmatched junction bases numbered 21, after V lost 0 bases and J lost 1 base. Germline CDR1 is TSWWSYY and CDR2 is QGS. There are 22 residues in the CDR3. TCRdb redid the clone calls on the RT-PCR reads with CATT. The sample has 3,000 to 3,500 delta-chain clones, 21% seen once. Sequenced material: gamma-delta T cells. The chain is built from TRDV1 and TRDJ1; 9 nucleotides agree with TRDD2. This clonotype originated in a human donor. It is not recorded whose cells these are; they may come from a transplant donor. DNA for the CDR3: TGTGCTCTTGGGGAACTTGTCGGCCTTCCTACATTTCTGGGGTGGACCACCGATAAACTCATCTTT. Encoded protein: CALGELVGLPTFLGWTTDKLIF.